This TCR beta chain stems from a study of shared clonotypes between healthy human individuals. Regarding this clone: No antigen is known for it.

The study separated CD4+ cells into CD45RA+ naive and CD45RA-negative memory subsets. CDR1 is GTSNPN, CDR2 SVGIG, per germline (reference sequence). CDR3 length: 15 amino acids. The V segment lost 4 bases and the J segment 7 bases; nucleotides outside the gene matches: 8. Methods used by the authors: For the immunoSEQ data, sequences were junction-only without quality scores, so filtering differed. Clones were sequenced by immunoSEQ multiplex PCR, and TCRdb holds only the in-frame ones, with some missing. V and J calls and clone size follow that table, whereas D and trimming were derived from the DNA. The sample consists of about 1 million clones, more than 65% of them appearing once. Study-wide results and limits: Generation probability values for non-shared clonotypes were lower than those for clonotypes shared by all four donors.

The TCR originated in a man in his late teens or twenties in good health. The sample taken for sequencing was memory CD4+ T cells sorted from blood. Subset specified: CD45RA-negative fraction. The gene calls are TRBV30 and TRBJ1-5; TRBD1 aligns across 12 bases. The CDR3 sequence: CAWKGGQGAGQPQHF. The CDR3 DNA follows: TGTGCCTGGAAGGGGGGACAGGGGGCAGGCCAGCCCCAGCATTTT.